This TCR beta chain was retrieved from a study of OX40 agonist ivuxolimab in advanced cancers. Study summary: A male proportion of 82.7% was recorded, with mean age around 62 years and range about 20 to 90. Having had anti-PD-1, anti-PD-L1 or anti-CTLA-4 therapy before was allowed, and roughly 40% had some.

Assay used: immunoSEQ multiplex PCR; TCRdb lists only in-frame clones, some missing. The table shows roughly 5,000 clones, with roughly three fifths occurring only once. This clone rates as medium-sized. Germline CDR1 SNHLY, CDR2 FYNNEI. The CDR3 extends over 15 amino acids. The V end lost 8 bases, the J end lost 3 bases, and 19 bases lay between the germline ends. This sequence joins TRBV2 and TRBJ1-2; D unresolved. This material consisted of CD4+ or CD8+ T cells sorted from blood, taken in a trial of the OX40 agonist ivuxolimab. The sequence derives from an adult with an advanced solid tumor such as melanoma, head and neck, liver or kidney cancer. DNA of the CDR3: TGTGCCAGCTCCCCCGGAGGAGACGAATACTATGGCTACACCTTC. Translation: CASSPGGDEYYGYTF.